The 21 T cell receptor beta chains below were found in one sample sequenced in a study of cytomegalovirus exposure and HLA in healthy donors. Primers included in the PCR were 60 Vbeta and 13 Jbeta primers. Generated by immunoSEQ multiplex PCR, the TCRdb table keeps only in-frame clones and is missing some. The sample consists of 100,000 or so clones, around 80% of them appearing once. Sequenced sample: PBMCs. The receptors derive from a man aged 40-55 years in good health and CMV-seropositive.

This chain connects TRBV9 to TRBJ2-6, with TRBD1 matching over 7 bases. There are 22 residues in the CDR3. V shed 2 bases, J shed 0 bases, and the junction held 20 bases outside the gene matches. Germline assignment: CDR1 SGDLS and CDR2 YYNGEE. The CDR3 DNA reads TGTGCCAGCAGCGTGAGTCCTTGGACAACCGGGACAGCCGGCTCTGGGGCCAACGTCCTGACTTTC. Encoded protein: CASSVSPWTTGTAGSGANVLTF.

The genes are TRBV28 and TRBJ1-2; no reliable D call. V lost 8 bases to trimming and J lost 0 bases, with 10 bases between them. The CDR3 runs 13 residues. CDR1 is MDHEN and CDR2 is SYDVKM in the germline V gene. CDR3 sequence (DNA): TGTGCCAGCTCTTATGGAGCTAACTATGGCTACACCTTC. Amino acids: CASSYGANYGYTF.

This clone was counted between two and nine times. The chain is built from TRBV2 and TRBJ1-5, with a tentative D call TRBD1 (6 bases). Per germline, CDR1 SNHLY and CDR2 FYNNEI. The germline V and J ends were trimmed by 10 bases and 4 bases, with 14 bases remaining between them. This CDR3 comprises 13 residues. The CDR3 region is CATEGGGNQPQHF. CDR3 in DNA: TGTGCCACCGAGGGGGGGGGAAATCAGCCCCAGCATTTT.

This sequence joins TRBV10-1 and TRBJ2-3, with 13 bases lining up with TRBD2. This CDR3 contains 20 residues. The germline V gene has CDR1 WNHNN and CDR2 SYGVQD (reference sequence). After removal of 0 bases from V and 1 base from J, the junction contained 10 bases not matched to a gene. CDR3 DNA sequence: TGCGCCAGCAGTGAGTCGAGGACTAGCGGGAGAGGGGGCGGCACAGATACGCAGTATTTT. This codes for CASSESRTSGRGGGTDTQYF.

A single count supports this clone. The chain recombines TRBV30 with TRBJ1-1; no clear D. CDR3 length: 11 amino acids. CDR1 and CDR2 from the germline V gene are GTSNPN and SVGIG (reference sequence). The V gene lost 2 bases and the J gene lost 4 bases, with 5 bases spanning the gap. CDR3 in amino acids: CAWSSGTEAFF. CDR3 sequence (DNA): TGTGCCTGGAGTTCAGGCACTGAAGCTTTCTTT.

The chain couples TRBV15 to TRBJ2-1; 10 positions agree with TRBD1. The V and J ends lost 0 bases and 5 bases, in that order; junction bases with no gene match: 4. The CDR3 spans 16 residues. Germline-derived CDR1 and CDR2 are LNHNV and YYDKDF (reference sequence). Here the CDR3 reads CATSRDRDRGHNEQFF. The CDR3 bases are TGTGCCACCAGCAGAGATAGGGACAGGGGCCACAATGAGCAGTTCTTC.

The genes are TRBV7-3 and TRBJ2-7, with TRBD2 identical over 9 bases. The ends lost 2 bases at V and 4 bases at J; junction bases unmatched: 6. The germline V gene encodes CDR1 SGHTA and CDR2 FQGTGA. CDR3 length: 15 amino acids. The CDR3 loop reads CASSLAGGPRYEQYF. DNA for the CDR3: TGTGCCAGCAGCTTAGCGGGGGGGCCGCGTTACGAGCAGTACTTC.

In DNA form, the CDR3 reads TGTGCCAGCAGCTCCGGACAGGCCCTACAAGAGACCCAGTACTTC. Its protein is CASSSGQALQETQYF. The chain combines TRBV7-6 with TRBJ2-5; 7 nucleotides agree with TRBD1. The CDR3 is 15 amino acids. Germline CDR1 and CDR2: SGHVS and FNYEAQ. Trimming removed 4 bases from V and 2 bases from J; junction bases left unmatched: 7.

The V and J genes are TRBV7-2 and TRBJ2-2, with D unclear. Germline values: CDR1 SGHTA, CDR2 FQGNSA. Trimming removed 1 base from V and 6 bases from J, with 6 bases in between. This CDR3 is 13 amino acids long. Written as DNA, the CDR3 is TGTGCCAGCAGCTTAGAAACGGCCGGGGAGCTGTTTTTT. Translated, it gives CASSLETAGELFF. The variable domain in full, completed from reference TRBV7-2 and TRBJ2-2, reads GAGVSQSPSNKVTEKGKDVELRCDPISGHTALYWYRQSLGQGLEFLIYFQGNSAPDKSGLPSDRFSAERTGGSVSTLTIQRTQQEDSAVYLCASSLETAGELFFGEGSRLTVL.

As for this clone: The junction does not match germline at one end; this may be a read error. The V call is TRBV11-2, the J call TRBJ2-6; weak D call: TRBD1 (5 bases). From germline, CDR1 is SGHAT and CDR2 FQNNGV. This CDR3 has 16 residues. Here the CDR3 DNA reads TGTGCCAGCAGCTTAGAGCTGTTCTCTGGGGCCAACGGCCTGACTTTC. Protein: CASSLELFSGANGLTF. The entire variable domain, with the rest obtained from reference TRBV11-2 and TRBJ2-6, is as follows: EAGVAQSPRYKIIEKRQSVAFWCNPISGHATLYWYQQILGQGPKLLIQFQNNGVVDDSQLPKDRFSAERLKGVDSTLKIQPAKLEDSAVYLCASSLELFSGANGLTFGAGSRLTVL.

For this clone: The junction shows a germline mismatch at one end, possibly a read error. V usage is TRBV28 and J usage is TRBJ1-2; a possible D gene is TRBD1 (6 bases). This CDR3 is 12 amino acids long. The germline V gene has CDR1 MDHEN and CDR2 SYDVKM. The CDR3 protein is CASSPTGLGPNF. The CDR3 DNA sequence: TGTGCCAGCAGTCCTACAGGGTTGGGACCTAACTTC.

The DNA for the CDR3 is TGTGCCAGCAGGGGCGGACAGGGACACTATGGCTACACCTTC. Encoded protein: CASRGGQGHYGYTF. The chain links TRBV28 to TRBJ1-2, with 8 bases that match TRBD1. Per the germline V gene, CDR1 is MDHEN and CDR2 is SYDVKM. The CDR3 spans 14 residues. After removal of 6 bases from V and 3 bases from J, the junction contained 6 bases not matched to a gene.

CDR3 protein: CASSPTGTASQETQYF. CDR3 nucleotide sequence: TGTGCCAGCAGTCCCACCGGGACAGCGTCCCAAGAGACCCAGTACTTC. The J gene is TRBJ2-5, the V gene TRBV28, with 7 bases that match TRBD1. The CDR3 extends over 16 amino acids. V shed 5 bases, J shed 1 base, and the junction held 10 bases outside the gene matches. Germline assignment: CDR1 MDHEN and CDR2 SYDVKM.

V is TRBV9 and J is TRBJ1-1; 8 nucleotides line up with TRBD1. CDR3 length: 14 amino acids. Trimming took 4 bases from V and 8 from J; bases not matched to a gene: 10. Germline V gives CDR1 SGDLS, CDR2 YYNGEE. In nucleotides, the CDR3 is TGTGCCAGCAGCTATTCAACGACAGGGGCCGAAGCTTTCTTT. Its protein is CASSYSTTGAEAFF.

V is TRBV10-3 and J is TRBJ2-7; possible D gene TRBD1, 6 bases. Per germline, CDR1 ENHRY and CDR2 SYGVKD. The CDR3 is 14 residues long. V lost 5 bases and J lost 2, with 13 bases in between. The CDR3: CAISPTGNPYEQYF. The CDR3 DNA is TGTGCCATCAGTCCGACAGGCAACCCCTACGAGCAGTACTTC.

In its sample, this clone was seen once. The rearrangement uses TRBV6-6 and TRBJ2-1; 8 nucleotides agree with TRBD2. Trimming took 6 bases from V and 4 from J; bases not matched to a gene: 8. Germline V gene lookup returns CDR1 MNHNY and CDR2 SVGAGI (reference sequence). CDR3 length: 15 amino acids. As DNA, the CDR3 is TGTGCCAGCAGAGAGCTAGCGGGCGCTTACAATGAGCAGTTCTTC. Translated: CASRELAGAYNEQFF.

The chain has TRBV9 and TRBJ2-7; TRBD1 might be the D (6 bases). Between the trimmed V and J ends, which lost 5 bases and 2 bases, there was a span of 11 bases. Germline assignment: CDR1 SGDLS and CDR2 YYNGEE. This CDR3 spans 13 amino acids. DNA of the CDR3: TGTGCCAGCAGTCGGACAGTCACCTACGAGCAGTACTTC. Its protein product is CASSRTVTYEQYF.

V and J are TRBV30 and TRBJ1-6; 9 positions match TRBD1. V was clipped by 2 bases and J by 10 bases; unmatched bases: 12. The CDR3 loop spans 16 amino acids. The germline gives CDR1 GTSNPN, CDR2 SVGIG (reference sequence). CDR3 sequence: CAWSLTGGTGKSPLHF. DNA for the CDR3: TGTGCCTGGAGTCTCACGGGAGGGACAGGGAAATCACCCCTCCACTTT.

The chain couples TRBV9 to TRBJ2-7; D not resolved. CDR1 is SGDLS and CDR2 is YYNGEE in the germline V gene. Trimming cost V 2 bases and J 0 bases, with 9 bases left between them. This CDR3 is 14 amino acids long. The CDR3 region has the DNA TGTGCCAGCAGCGTTTCATCCAGCTCCTACGAGCAGTACTTC. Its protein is CASSVSSSSYEQYF.

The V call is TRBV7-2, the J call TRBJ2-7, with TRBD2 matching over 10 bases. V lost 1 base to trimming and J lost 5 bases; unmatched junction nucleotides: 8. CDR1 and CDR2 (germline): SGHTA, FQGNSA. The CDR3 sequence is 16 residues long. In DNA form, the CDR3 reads TGTGCCAGCAGCTTAGAAAGCGGGAGGGCTTGGAACGAGCAGTACTTC. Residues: CASSLESGRAWNEQYF.

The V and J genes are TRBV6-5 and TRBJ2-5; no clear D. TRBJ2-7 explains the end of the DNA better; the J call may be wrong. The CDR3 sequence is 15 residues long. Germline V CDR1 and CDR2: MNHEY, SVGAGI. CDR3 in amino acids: CASSSTSTEFYEQYF. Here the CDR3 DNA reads TGTGCCAGCAGTTCGACATCGACGGAATTCTACGAGCAGTACTTC.